This T cell receptor (beta chain) was captured in a study of T cells after yellow fever vaccination. TCRdb processed the 5' RACE reads anew with MiXCR; each CDR3 protein has one entry. The data contain about 240,000 distinct CDR3 sequences, 6.9% of them singletons. CDR1 is MNHNS and CDR2 is SASEGT in the germline V gene. V shed 6 bases and J 1 base; nucleotides not matched to a gene: 7. This CDR3 has 16 amino acids. The chain carries TRBV6-1 and TRBJ2-7, with TRBD2 matching over 12 bases. The TCR originated in a young man who received the YFV17D yellow fever vaccine. This sample comprised CD4+ T cells sorted from PBMCs, obtained 15 days after the yellow fever booster vaccination. The CDR3 nucleotides read TGTGCCAGCAGACGGACTAGCGGGATGGGATCCTACGAGCAGTACTTC. Protein sequence: CASRRTSGMGSYEQYF.